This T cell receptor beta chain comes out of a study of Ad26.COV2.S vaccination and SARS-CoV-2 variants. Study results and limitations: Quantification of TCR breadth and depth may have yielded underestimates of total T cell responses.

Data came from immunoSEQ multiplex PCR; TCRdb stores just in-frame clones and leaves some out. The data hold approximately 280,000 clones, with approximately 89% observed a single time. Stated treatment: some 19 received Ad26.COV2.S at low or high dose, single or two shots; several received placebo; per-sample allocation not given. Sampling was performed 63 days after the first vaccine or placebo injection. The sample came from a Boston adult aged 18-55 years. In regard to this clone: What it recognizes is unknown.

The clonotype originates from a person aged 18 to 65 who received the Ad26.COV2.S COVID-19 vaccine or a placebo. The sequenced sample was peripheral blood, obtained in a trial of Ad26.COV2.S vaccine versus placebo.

The CDR3 region is CASSGGGLVAQYF. CDR3 sequence (DNA): TGTGCCAGCAGCGGGGGGGGCCTAGTGGCCCAGTACTTC. The V gene is TRBV11-1, the J gene TRBJ2-5; a weak D match, TRBD2 (7 bases). There are 13 residues in the CDR3. Germline assignment: CDR1 SGHAT and CDR2 FQDESV (reference sequence). Trimming removed 5 bases at V and 9 bases at J, with 16 bases between.